In its sample, the clone carrying this TCR beta chain was seen a few times. TCRdb analysed the RT-PCR reads with MiXCR anew, one entry per CDR3 protein. The sample shows 450,000 to 600,000 distinct CDR3 sequences, 15% to 20% of them seen only once. The CDR3 runs 19 residues. Trimming took 2 bases from V and 0 from J, leaving 22 bases between them. The germline V gene encodes CDR1 SGHVS and CDR2 FNYEAQ. These data originate in a study of response to subunit inactivated influenza vaccine. J is TRBJ1-1 and V is TRBV7-6, with D possibly TRBD1 on 6 matching bases. Sequences were derived from CD4+ T cells sorted from PBMCs, sampled less than 25 months after vaccination. This clonotype was sampled from a man aged 45 to 75 who received an inactivated influenza vaccine. The DNA of the CDR3 is TGTGCCAGCAGCTTAAGACAGGAGGACCCCCTTCGGATGAACACTGAAGCTTTCTTT. It yields the protein CASSLRQEDPLRMNTEAFF.